This paragraph reports one T cell receptor beta chain. What this receptor recognizes is not known. Base-call qualities are not available, and no considerably larger clone is one nucleotide away. These data originate in a study of shared clonotypes between healthy human individuals (TCRdb year 2020). With respect to the entire study: The cohort included three men and two women between 18 and 49 years of age. The study deeply sequenced blood TCR repertoires of five healthy adults to estimate repertoire size and the extent of clonotype sharing between individuals. Libraries were prepared and TCR repertoires were sequenced by different laboratories using diverse techniques, in order to increase sequencing depth and limit assay-specific biases. Each donor's leukapheresis produced roughly between about 0.8 and 8.9 billion PBMCs. For each donor, CD4 naive and CD4 memory were each given three plates, CD8 naive was given two plates, and CD8 memory was given one plate. Study-wide findings and limitations: Pairwise subsampling indicated that sequencing depth was expected to affect the degree of clonotype sharing among donors. The small number of donors limited the genetic and exposure-history diversity represented. Even with the large sequencing depth, rarefaction of the sorted-subset datasets indicated that sequencing was incomplete. Naive subsets generally had larger estimated clonotype richness than memory subsets. Compared with non-shared clonotypes, the clonotypes found in all four sorted-subset donors had higher generation probabilities. Sampling was limited to blood, and TCR repertoires in tissue likely differ from TCR repertoires in blood. Sharing across a few donors was observed for about 5% of naive CD4, under 4% of naive CD8, 2% to 2.5% of memory CD4, and 0.4% of memory CD8 clonotypes.

CDR1 and CDR2, looked up from the germline V gene (reference sequence), are SEHNR and FQNEAQ. Trimming removed 5 bases from V and 4 bases from J; the gene matches leave 7 bases unexplained. Taken from cysteine to phenylalanine, the CDR3 has 15 residues. CDR3 DNA is the only sequence kept; it has 45 bases, read in frame from the first base. Using the deep immunoSEQ assay, TCR CDR3 regions were amplified from genomic DNA by multiplex PCR. Extracted genomic DNA from each cell subset was distributed evenly across all wells of several immunoSEQ 96-well plates, and each plate was treated as a replicate. For sorted subsets, roughly 200 ng of genomic DNA, equivalent to 30,000 or so T cell genomes, went into each replicate PCR. Purified libraries were measured with a Qubit 3.0 fluorometer, size-checked on a Bioanalyzer 2100, and measured again with the KAPA Library Quantification kit. A separate single-read 150-cycle Illumina NextSeq 550 flow cell was used to sequence each immunoSEQ 96-well plate. The original methods were these. The immunoSEQ output contained only junctional sequences without quality scores, so filtering could not match that applied to full-length reads. To assign V/J genes and CDR3, sequences were annotated using PyIR, a Python wrapper for IgBLAST v1.9, with IMGT germline references. Any read was removed if the V/J assignment was weak (E-value above 1e-6), the CDR3 was missing, or the read contained stop codons, out-of-frame junctions, or ambiguous translated residues. V3J clonotypes were defined by identical inferred V gene, J gene, and CDR3 amino acid sequence. The percentage overlap between two repertoires was calculated by dividing the number of shared unique clonotypes by the size of the smaller repertoire. Three approaches were used to assess repertoire richness: RTK rarefaction, the Chao1 estimator, and Recon v2.1 estimates of unobserved clonotypes. For all TCRbeta clonotypes obtained by the gDNA method from four donors, generation probabilities were computed with OLGA. TCRdb stores this immuneACCESS table with in-frame sequences only. Part of the clones is absent; in the studies checked, under half of the shortfall reflects unresolved V genes, and no reason is known for the rest. For V, J and clone size, that table is used; D and trimming come from the DNA. For this sample there are approximately 600,000 clones; approximately 95% appear just once. The ten largest clones represent approximately 0.11% of the sample.

CD8 naive samples consisted of CD45RO-negative cells that were positively selected for CCR7, yielding a CD45RA+CCR7+ population without TemRA cells. The donors were healthy, HIV-negative adults with no recently reported acute infections or vaccinations. All donors were Caucasian adults living in Nashville, Tennessee, USA. Blood was collected by leukapheresis, and PBMCs were isolated by Ficoll-Histopaque density gradient centrifugation and then cryopreserved in liquid nitrogen vapor phase. Analytical flow cytometry was used to check the purity and quantity of every magnetically sorted T cell population. Genomic DNA was isolated from each sorted fraction and quantified by UV absorbance on a Nanodrop 2000c.

The chain uses TRBV7-9 and TRBJ1-5, with 8 bases aligning to TRBD1. The source of this sequence is a woman younger than 45 in good health. Material: naive CD8+ T cells sorted from blood. The sample's cell subset or site, from its label and the paper: CD45RA+CCR7+. The CDR3 reads CASSPQGARNQPQHF. The nucleotides are TGTGCCAGCAGCCCCCAGGGGGCGCGGAATCAGCCCCAGCATTTT.